This T cell receptor beta chain comes out of a study of cytomegalovirus exposure and HLA in healthy donors. Use of 60 Vbeta and 13 Jbeta primers characterized the PCR. Sequencing was performed with immunoSEQ multiplex PCR; in TCRdb, only in-frame clones are kept and a portion is missing. The sample consists of fewer than 200,000 clones, 70% to 80% of them appearing once. CDR3 size: 17 residues. Germline assignment: CDR1 LGHNA and CDR2 YSLEER. V was shortened by 0 bases and J by 4 bases, with 15 bases between the two germline ends. The receptor was isolated from a female donor in good health and CMV-seronegative. This sequence joins TRBV4-3 and TRBJ2-2; tentative D call: TRBD2 (6 bases). Sequencing was carried out using PBMCs. The CDR3 loop is CASSQDPGGESTGELFF. The CDR3, as DNA: TGCGCCAGCAGCCAAGATCCGGGCGGGGAATCCACCGGGGAGCTGTTTTTT.